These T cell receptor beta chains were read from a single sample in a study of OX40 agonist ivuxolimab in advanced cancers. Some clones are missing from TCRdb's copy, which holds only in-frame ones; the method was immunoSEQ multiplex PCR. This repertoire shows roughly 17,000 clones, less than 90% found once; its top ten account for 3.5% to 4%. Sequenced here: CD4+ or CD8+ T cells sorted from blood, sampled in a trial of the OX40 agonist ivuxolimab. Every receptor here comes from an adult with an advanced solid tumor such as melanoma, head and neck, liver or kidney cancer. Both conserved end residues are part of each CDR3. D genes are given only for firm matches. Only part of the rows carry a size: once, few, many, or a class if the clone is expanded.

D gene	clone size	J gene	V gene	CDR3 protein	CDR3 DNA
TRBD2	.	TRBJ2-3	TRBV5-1	CASSLEGLGTDTQYF	TGCGCCAGCAGCTTGGAGGGACTAGGGACAGATACGCAGTATTTT
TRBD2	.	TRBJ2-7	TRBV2	CASSDLVPSGLALYEQYF	TGTGCCAGCAGTGATCTGGTGCCTTCTGGACTAGCGTTGTACGAGCAGTACTTC
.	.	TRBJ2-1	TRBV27	CASSSLRNRDSSYNEQFF	TGTGCCAGCAGTTCACTGAGAAACCGGGACTCTTCCTACAATGAGCAGTTCTTC
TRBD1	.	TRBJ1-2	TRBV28	CASSPGTGDYGYTF	TGTGCCAGCAGTCCTGGGACAGGGGACTATGGCTACACCTTC
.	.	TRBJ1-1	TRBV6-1	CASSEVGITLRGAFF	TGTGCCAGCAGTGAAGTCGGCATCACCTTACGTGGGGCTTTCTTT
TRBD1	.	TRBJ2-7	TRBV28	CASLNDRGYEQYF	TGTGCCAGTTTGAACGACAGGGGCTACGAGCAGTACTTC
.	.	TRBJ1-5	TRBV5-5	CASRGGGREGNQPQHF	TGTGCCAGCAGGGGCGGTGGAAGGGAAGGCAATCAGCCCCAGCATTTT
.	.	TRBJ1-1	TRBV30	CAWSGYGGGNTEAFF	TGTGCCTGGAGTGGTTATGGGGGTGGAAACACTGAAGCTTTCTTT
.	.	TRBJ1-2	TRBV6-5	CASSYSKDYGYTF	TGTGCCAGCAGTTACTCGAAGGACTATGGCTACACCTTC
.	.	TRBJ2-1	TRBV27	CASSLSRRSHEQFF	TGTGCCAGCAGTTTAAGTCGTCGGTCCCATGAGCAGTTCTTC
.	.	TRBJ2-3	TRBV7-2	CASSLAFGDTQYF	TGTGCCAGCAGCTTAGCTTTTGGGGATACGCAGTATTTT
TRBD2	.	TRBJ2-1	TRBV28	CASSAAGTSPNEQFF	TGTGCCAGCAGTGCCGCCGGGACTAGCCCCAATGAGCAGTTCTTC
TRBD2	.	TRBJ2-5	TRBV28	CASSSNPLGLERYQETQYF	TGTGCCAGCAGTTCCAATCCCTTGGGACTAGAAAGGTACCAAGAGACCCAGTACTTC
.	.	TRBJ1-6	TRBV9	CASSVGPSSYNSPLHF	TGTGCCAGCAGCGTAGGGCCGAGCTCCTATAATTCACCCCTCCACTTT
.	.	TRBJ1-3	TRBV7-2	CASSLVGQSSGNTIYF	TGTGCCAGCAGCTTAGTGGGACAATCCTCTGGAAACACCATATATTTT
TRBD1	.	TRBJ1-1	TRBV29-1	CSVPGGQGVPEAFF	TGCAGCGTCCCGGGGGGACAGGGGGTCCCTGAAGCTTTCTTT
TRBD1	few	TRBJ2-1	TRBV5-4	CASSLGPGQGAYNEQFF	TGTGCCAGCAGCTTAGGCCCGGGACAGGGCGCCTACAATGAGCAGTTCTTC
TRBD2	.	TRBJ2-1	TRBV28	CASSPPAAGGYNEQFF	TGTGCCAGCAGCCCGCCTGCAGCGGGAGGCTACAATGAGCAGTTCTTC
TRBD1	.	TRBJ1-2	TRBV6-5	CASSYSTGQGDGYTF	TGTGCCAGCAGTTACTCGACGGGACAGGGGGATGGCTACACCTTC
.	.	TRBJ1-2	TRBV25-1	CASSVMSGYTF	TGTGCCAGCAGTGTAATGTCTGGCTACACCTTC
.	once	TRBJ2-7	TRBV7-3	CASSGGAGSYEQYF	TGTGCCAGCAGCGGGGGCGCGGGGTCCTACGAGCAGTACTTC
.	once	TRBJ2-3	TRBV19	CASSILGWDTQYF	TGTGCCAGTAGTATTCTTGGCTGGGATACGCAGTATTTT
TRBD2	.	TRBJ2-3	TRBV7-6	CASSLGLAGSTDTQYF	TGTGCCAGCAGCTTAGGGCTAGCGGGAAGCACAGATACGCAGTATTTT
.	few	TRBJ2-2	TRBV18	CASSPALNTGELFF	TGTGCCAGCTCACCGGCCCTGAACACCGGGGAGCTGTTTTTT
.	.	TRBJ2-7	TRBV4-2	CASSQGVDEQYF	TGTGCCAGCAGCCAGGGGGTCGACGAGCAGTACTTC
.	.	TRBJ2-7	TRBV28	CASSLSGAGSYEQYF	TGTGCCAGCAGTTTAAGCGGAGCTGGGAGCTACGAGCAGTACTTC
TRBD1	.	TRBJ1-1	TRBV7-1	CASSLDRGSTEAFF	TGTGCCAGCAGCTTAGACAGGGGGAGCACTGAAGCTTTCTTT
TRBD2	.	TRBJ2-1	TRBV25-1	CASTGTSIRGSEQFF	TGTGCCAGCACGGGGACTAGCATAAGGGGTAGTGAGCAGTTCTTC
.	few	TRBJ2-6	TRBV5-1	CASSLEATGFGANVLTF	TGCGCCAGCAGCTTGGAGGCCACAGGGTTCGGGGCCAACGTCCTGACTTTC
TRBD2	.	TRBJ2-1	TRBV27	CATPKREFTNEQFF	TGTGCCACCCCCAAGCGGGAGTTTACCAATGAGCAGTTCTTC
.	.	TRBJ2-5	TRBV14	CASTGTPQETQYF	TGTGCCAGCACTGGGACACCTCAAGAGACCCAGTACTTC
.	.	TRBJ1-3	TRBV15	CATSRLRPSSGNTIYF	TGTGCCACCAGCAGACTTCGACCCAGCTCTGGAAACACCATATATTTT
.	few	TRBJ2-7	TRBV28	CASSRNYEQYF	TGTGCCAGCAGTCGCAACTACGAGCAGTACTTC
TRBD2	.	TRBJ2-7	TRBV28	CASSLASGIGEQYF	TGTGCCAGCAGTTTGGCTAGCGGGATTGGCGAGCAGTACTTC
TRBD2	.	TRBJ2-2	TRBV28	CASSPLLAGGPSGELFF	TGTGCCAGCAGTCCCCTTCTAGCGGGAGGGCCATCCGGGGAGCTGTTTTTT
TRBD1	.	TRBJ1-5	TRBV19	CASSFGTGGGNQPQHF	TGTGCCAGTAGTTTCGGGACAGGAGGGGGCAATCAGCCCCAGCATTTT
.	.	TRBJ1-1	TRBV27	CASRKGSQGNTEAFF	TGTGCCAGCAGAAAAGGCTCACAGGGGAACACTGAAGCTTTCTTT